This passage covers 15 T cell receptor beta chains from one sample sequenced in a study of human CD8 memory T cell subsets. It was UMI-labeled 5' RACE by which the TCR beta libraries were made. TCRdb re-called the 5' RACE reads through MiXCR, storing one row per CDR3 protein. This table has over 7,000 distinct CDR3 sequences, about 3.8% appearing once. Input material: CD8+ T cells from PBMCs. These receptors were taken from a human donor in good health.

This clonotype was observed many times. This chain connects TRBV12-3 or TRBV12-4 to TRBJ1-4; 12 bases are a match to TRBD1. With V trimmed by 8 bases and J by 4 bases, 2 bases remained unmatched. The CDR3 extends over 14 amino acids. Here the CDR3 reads CASGDRGRNEKLFF. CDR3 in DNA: TGTGCCAGCGGGGACAGGGGGCGTAATGAAAAACTGTTTTTT.

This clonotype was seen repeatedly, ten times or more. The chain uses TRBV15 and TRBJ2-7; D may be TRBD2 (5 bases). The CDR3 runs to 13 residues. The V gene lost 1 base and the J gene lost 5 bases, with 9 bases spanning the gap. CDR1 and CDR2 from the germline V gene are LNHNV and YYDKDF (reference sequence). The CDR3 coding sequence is TGTGCCACCAGCAGAGTAGACGGGGACGAGCAGTACTTC. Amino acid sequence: CATSRVDGDEQYF.

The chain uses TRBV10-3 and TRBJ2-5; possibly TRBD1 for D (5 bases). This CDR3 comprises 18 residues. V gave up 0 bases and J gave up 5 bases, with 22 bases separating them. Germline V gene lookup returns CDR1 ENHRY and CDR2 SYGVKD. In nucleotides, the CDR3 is TGTGCCATCAGTGAGTCGATCTGGACACCCGGTGGGGTTGAGACCCAGTACTTC. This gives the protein CAISESIWTPGGVETQYF.

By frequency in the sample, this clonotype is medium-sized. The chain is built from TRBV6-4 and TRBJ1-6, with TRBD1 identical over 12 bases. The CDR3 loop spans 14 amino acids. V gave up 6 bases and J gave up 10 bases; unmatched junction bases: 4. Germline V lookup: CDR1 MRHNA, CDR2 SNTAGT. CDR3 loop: CASSNGTGGSPLHF. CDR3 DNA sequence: TGTGCCAGCAGCAACGGGACAGGGGGCTCACCCCTCCACTTT.

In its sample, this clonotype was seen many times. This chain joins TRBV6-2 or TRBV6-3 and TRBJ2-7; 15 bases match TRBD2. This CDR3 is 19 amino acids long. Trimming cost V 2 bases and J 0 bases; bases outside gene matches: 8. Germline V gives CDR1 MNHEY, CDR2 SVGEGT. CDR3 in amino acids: CASSYLRGLAGGSSYEQYF. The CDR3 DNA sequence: TGTGCCAGCAGTTACCTCCGTGGACTAGCGGGAGGGTCCTCCTACGAGCAGTACTTC.

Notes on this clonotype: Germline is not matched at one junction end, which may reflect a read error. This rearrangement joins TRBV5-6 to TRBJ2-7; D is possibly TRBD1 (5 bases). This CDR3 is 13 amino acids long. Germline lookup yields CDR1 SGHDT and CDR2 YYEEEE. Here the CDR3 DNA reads TGTGCCAGCAGCTTGGGCAGGGCCTTCGAGCAGTACTTT. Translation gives CASSLGRAFEQYF.

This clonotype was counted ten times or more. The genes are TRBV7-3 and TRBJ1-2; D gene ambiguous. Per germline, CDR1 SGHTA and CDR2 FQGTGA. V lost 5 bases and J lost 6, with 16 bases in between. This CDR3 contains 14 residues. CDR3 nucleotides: TGTGCCAGCAGCGCCGTAGGATATGGAGATGGCTACACCTTC. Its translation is CASSAVGYGDGYTF.

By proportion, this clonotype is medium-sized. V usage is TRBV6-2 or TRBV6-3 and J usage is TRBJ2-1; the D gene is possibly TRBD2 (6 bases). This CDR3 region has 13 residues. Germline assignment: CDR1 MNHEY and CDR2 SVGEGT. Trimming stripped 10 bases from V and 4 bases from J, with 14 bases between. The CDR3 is CATGTGDYNEQFF. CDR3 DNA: TGTGCCACAGGAACGGGGGATTACAATGAGCAGTTCTTC.

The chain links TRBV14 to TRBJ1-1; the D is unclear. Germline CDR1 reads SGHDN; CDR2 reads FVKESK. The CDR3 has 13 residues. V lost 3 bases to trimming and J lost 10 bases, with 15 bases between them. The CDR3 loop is CASSQAHRTPAFF. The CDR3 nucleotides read TGTGCCAGCAGCCAGGCTCACCGTACCCCAGCTTTCTTT.

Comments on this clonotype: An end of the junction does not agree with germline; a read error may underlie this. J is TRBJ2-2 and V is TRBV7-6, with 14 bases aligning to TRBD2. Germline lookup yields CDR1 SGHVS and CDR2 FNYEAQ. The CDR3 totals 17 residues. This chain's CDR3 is CASSGGTSGRGTGELSF. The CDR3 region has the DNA TGTGCCAGCAGCGGGGGGACTAGCGGGAGAGGGACCGGGGAGCTGTCTTTT.

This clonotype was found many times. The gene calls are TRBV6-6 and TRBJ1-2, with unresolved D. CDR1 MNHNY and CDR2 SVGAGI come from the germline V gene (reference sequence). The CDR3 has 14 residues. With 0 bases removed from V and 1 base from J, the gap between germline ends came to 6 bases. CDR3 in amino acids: CASSYSRVNYGYTF. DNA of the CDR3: TGTGCCAGCAGTTACTCGAGGGTTAACTATGGCTACACCTTC.

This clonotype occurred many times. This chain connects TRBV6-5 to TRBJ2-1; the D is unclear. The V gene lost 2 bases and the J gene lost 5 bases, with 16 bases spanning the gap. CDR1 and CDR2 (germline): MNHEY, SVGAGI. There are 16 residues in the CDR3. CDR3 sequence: CASSYGLFPEDNEQFF. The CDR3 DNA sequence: TGTGCCAGCAGTTACGGCCTCTTTCCTGAGGACAATGAGCAGTTCTTC.

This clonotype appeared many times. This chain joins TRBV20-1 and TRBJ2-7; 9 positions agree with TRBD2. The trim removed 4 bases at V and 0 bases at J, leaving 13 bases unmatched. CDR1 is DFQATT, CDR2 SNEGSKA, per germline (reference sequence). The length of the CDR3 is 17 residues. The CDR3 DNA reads TGCAGTGCTAATGCCGGAGGACTAGCGAGGAGCTCCTACGAGCAGTACTTC. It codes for CSANAGGLARSSYEQYF.

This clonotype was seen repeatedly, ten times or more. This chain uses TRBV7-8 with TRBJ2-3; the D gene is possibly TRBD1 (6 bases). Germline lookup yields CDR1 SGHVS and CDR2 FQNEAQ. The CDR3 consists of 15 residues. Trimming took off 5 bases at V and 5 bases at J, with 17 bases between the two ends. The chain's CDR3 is CASSLLTGGVDTQYF. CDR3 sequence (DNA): TGTGCCAGCAGCCTATTGACTGGGGGCGTAGATACGCAGTATTTT.

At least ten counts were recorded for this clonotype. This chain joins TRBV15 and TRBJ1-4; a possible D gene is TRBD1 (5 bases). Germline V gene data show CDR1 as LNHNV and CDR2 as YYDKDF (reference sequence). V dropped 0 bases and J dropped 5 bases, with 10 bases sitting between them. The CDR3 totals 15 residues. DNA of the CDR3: TGTGCCACCAGCAGAGAAGGGGTGGGCAATGAAAAACTGTTTTTT. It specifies CATSREGVGNEKLFF.